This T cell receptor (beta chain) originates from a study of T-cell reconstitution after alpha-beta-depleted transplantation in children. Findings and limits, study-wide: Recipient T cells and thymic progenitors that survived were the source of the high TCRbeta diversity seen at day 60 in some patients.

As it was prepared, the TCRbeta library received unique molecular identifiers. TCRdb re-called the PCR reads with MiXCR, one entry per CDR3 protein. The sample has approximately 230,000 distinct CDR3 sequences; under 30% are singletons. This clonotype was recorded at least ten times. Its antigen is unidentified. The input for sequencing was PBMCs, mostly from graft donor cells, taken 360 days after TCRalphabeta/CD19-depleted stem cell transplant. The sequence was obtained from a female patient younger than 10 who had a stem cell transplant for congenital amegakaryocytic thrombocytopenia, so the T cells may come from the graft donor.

The CDR3 DNA reads as TGTGCCAGCAGTTTGGGCAGCAATCAGCCCCAGCATTTT. This sequence encodes CASSLGSNQPQHF. This chain joins TRBV12-3 or TRBV12-4 and TRBJ1-5; D gene ambiguous. CDR3 length equals 13 residues. The V end was cut by 3 bases, the J end by 1 base, with 4 bases between.